This T cell receptor beta chain comes out of a study of graft-versus-host responses after intestinal transplantation (dated by TCRdb to the early 2020s). At the level of the whole study: Multivisceral, liver-intestinal, or isolated intestinal transplants were received by the recipients. All recipients received anti-thymocyte globulin induction followed by maintenance tacrolimus and steroids for 3 to 4 years. Bulk TCR-beta CDR3 sequencing was used to track graft-versus-host and host-versus-graft alloreactive T cell clones in the graft, circulation and bone marrow after intestinal transplantation. Alloreactive clones were identified by sequencing pre-transplant mixed lymphocyte reaction products and comparing them with unstimulated pre-transplant donor and recipient T cells. The cohort enrolled approximately 24 intestinal transplant recipients, one of whom was a retransplant, and 3 patients without pretransplant specimens were excluded. A peak of at least 4% donor T cells among recipient peripheral blood mononuclear cells was the definition used for donor T cell macrochimerism. Instead of going to the commercial service, samples from a few later patients were sequenced in-house on an Illumina MiSeq and processed with MiXCR.

As for this clone: Its antigen remains unidentified. The record has no base qualities; no much larger clone is one base away.

Broad study findings and their caveats: In the allografts of patients with donor T cell macrochimerism, GvH to HvG T cell clonal ratios were high. Early after transplant, declines in HvG clones were associated with peak levels of circulating GvH clones. The relatively low number and heterogeneity of intestinal transplant patients limited the conclusions. GvH clones were detected in recipient bone marrow, and some appeared earlier in ileal mucosa or blood, consistent with an intestinal mucosal origin.

Germline trimming: 8 bases from V, 0 bases from J; junction bases outside gene matches: 9. The CDR3 numbers 15 residues from cysteine through phenylalanine. CDR3 DNA is the only sequence kept; it has 45 bases, read in frame from the first base. CDR1 and CDR2 are read off the germline V gene as SGHAT and FQNNGV. Preparation of the library involved the immunoSEQ multiplex PCR assay. High-throughput TCR-beta CDR3 sequencing of genomic DNA from most patients was performed by Adaptive Biotechnologies. From the authors' description of their analysis: Adaptive's ImmunoSEQ software supplied the TCR sequencing data for about 18 patients, while MiXCR and VDJtools were used to process three other patients. Because the origin of CDR3 nucleotide sequences shared between donor and recipient could not be assigned, those sequences were removed. To be classed as alloreactive, a clone needed at least 2-fold expansion over unstimulated cells and a minimum CFSE-low frequency of 0.002% (template counts) or 0.001% (read counts). A clone was considered mappable if detected in the sequenced pre-transplant spleen, lymph node, or MLR CFSE-low populations of the donor or recipient. The cumulative frequency of alloreactive clones was calculated as a percentage of all sequences, weighted by copy number. TCRdb re-hosts the immuneACCESS table, in-frame sequences only. Its copies lack some clones; in the studies checked, an unresolved V gene accounts for under half of them, and the cause for the rest is not known. V and J calls and clone size are given by that table; D and trimming were obtained from the DNA. The sample table records fewer than 75,000 clones; about 90% of these occur just once. The ten largest clonotypes hold 1.6% of the sample.

Blood samples were collected up to 4 times in the first month after transplant and then at least monthly when available. Rearrangement joined TRBV11-2 to TRBJ1-1, with TRBD1 matching 7 junction bases. The starting material was PBMCs, obtained 26 days after transplant. This clonotype was obtained from a human patient who received an intestinal transplant, so some T cells may come from the graft donor. The DNA sequence reads TGTGCCAGCCACCGGGACAGTAAGGTGAACACTGAAGCTTTCTTT. This encodes CASHRDSKVNTEAFF.